The entry that follows covers one TCR beta chain sequence. Sequenced by immunoSEQ multiplex PCR; TCRdb stores in-frame clones only, minus some. The sample holds about 98,000 clones; about four fifths are singletons and the top ten take about 10%. The germline CDR1 and CDR2 sequences are SNHLY and FYNNEI. The ends were cut back, 5 bases at V and 2 bases at J, with 12 bases in the middle. This CDR3 contains 14 residues. These data come from a study of control samples from healthy donors and cancer patients. This clonotype originated in a woman aged 30 to 39 in good health. Sequencing was carried out using blood. The J gene is TRBJ2-5, the V gene TRBV2, with D possibly being TRBD2 (6 bases). CDR3: CASSFGGIQETQYF. The CDR3 bases are TGTGCCAGCAGTTTTGGGGGGATACAAGAGACCCAGTACTTC. The variable domain in full, completed from reference TRBV2 and TRBJ2-5, reads EPEVTQTPSHQVTQMGQEVILRCVPISNHLYFYWYRQILGQKVEFLVSFYNNEISEKSEIFDDQFSVERPDGSNFTLKIRSTKLEDSAMYFCASSFGGIQETQYFGPGTRLLVL.